This T cell receptor beta chain was sequenced for a study of identical twins. Remarks on this clonotype: What it binds is unknown.

The CDR3 consists of 11 residues. Germline CDR1 LNHNV, CDR2 YYDKDF (reference sequence). TCRdb redid the calling of the 5' RACE reads with MiXCR, one entry per CDR3 protein. The profile covers roughly 1,500,000 distinct CDR3 sequences, with 25% to 35% appearing a single time and 0.25% to 0.3% taken by the ten largest. Whole-study findings and limits: It was cross-sectional statistical analysis, not following the same donors, that the conclusions relied on.

V usage is TRBV15 and J usage is TRBJ2-5, with unresolved D. The end of the DNA fits TRBJ2-7 better, so the J call may be wrong. The clonotype comes from a newborn girl in good health. The sample was cord blood. The CDR3 loop is CATSREDEQYF. The CDR3, as DNA: TGTGCCACCAGCAGAGAGGACGAGCAGTACTTC.